Shown below are 22 T cell receptor beta chains from a single sample sequenced in a study of OX40 agonist ivuxolimab in advanced cancers. Produced via immunoSEQ multiplex PCR; TCRdb's table is partial and in-frame only. The sample includes roughly 50,000 clones, roughly nine tenths of them seen just once. This specimen was CD4+ or CD8+ T cells sorted from blood, taken in a trial of the OX40 agonist ivuxolimab. All receptors come from an adult with an advanced solid tumor such as melanoma, head and neck, liver or kidney cancer.

The chain couples TRBV5-4 to TRBJ2-1; D may be TRBD1 or TRBD2 (5 bases each). Germline loops: CDR1 SGHNT, CDR2 YYREEE (reference sequence). The CDR3 consists of 12 residues. Trimming pared 0 bases from V and 12 bases from J, leaving 10 bases between. The CDR3 region is CASSLGDLGQFF. CDR3 DNA: TGTGCCAGCAGCTTGGGGGACCTGGGGCAGTTCTTC.

This chain joins TRBV7-9 and TRBJ1-1; maybe TRBD1 (6 bases). CDR1 and CDR2 from the germline V gene are SEHNR and FQNEAQ (reference sequence). The CDR3 covers 16 residues. The V end was cut by 4 bases, the J end by 0 bases, with 15 bases between. Written as DNA, the CDR3 is TGTGCCAGCAGCTCGGACAGAACTTACATGAACACTGAAGCTTTCTTT. This gives the protein CASSSDRTYMNTEAFF.

The V gene is TRBV6-5, the J gene TRBJ2-7, with D unresolved. V was cut by 8 bases and J by 1 base, with 15 bases left in between. The germline V gene has CDR1 MNHEY and CDR2 SVGAGI. This CDR3 comprises 14 residues. The DNA of the CDR3 is TGTGCCAGCTGGGGTGTTCGGCAGTCCTACGAGCAGTACTTC. The encoded protein is CASWGVRQSYEQYF.

The V gene is TRBV5-1, the J gene TRBJ2-3, with TRBD1 as a possible D gene (5 bases). Germline V gene data show CDR1 as SGHRS and CDR2 as YFSETQ. CDR3 length: 15 amino acids. V was trimmed by 1 base and J by 2 bases, leaving 11 bases between them. CDR3 nucleotides: TGCGCCAGCAGCTTGATACTGGGGCCCACAGATACGCAGTATTTT. Protein product: CASSLILGPTDTQYF.

This clone was observed a few times. The genes are TRBV19 and TRBJ1-5; unclear D gene. Trimming pared 7 bases from V and 3 bases from J, leaving 10 bases between. Germline assignment: CDR1 LNHDA and CDR2 SQIVND (reference sequence). The length of the CDR3 is 13 residues. CDR3 bases: TGTGCCAGTAATTCGAACTTCAATCAGCCCCAGCATTTT. Its protein is CASNSNFNQPQHF.

This rearrangement joins TRBV7-9 to TRBJ2-2; no clear D gene. V was clipped by 3 bases and J by 2 bases, with 10 bases between them. Germline V gene data show CDR1 as SEHNR and CDR2 as FQNEAQ (reference sequence). The CDR3 loop spans 15 amino acids. CDR3 sequence reads: CASSFATVNTGELFF. The CDR3, as DNA: TGTGCCAGCAGCTTCGCGACGGTTAACACCGGGGAGCTGTTTTTT.

Here the CDR3 DNA reads TGTGCCAGCAGCGAGGGGGAGGGCTCTGGGGCCAACGTCCTGACTTTC. Translated: CASSEGEGSGANVLTF. The chain uses TRBV11-3 and TRBJ2-6; TRBD2 is a possible D gene (7 bases). Trimming took 5 bases from V and 0 from J, leaving 11 bases between them. Germline V gene sequence: CDR1 SGHNT, CDR2 YENEEA. The CDR3 is 16 amino acids. Full variable domain (remainder filled in from reference TRBV11-3 and TRBJ2-6): EAGVVQSPRYKIIEKKQPVAFWCNPISGHNTLYWYLQNLGQGPELLIRYENEEAVDDSQLPKDRFSAERLKGVDSTLKIQPAELGDSAVYLCASSEGEGSGANVLTFGAGSRLTVL.

This clone has only a few counts. The chain joins TRBV6-5 to TRBJ1-2; 11 nucleotides match TRBD1. The J segment lost 8 bases and the V segment lost 2 bases, leaving 10 bases of the junction unmatched. Germline V gene sequence: CDR1 MNHEY, CDR2 SVGAGI. The CDR3 is 16 residues long. The CDR3 loop reads CASSYTWTGGAEGYTF. CDR3 in DNA: TGTGCCAGCAGTTACACATGGACAGGGGGCGCAGAAGGCTACACCTTC.

CDR3 region: CASSVPPGQTYNEQFF. In DNA, the CDR3 is TGTGCCAGCAGCGTGCCTCCGGGACAGACCTACAATGAGCAGTTCTTC. The chain couples TRBV11-2 to TRBJ2-1, with 7 bases aligning to TRBD1. J was trimmed by 2 bases and V by 5 bases; bases with no gene match: 9. CDR1 SGHAT and CDR2 FQNNGV come from the germline V gene. The CDR3 is 16 residues long.

The CDR3 region has the DNA TGCGCCAGCAGCCAAGGCCAGGCATATAATTCACCCCTCCACTTT. This sequence encodes CASSQGQAYNSPLHF. This sequence joins TRBV4-1 and TRBJ1-6, with D unclear. Trimming removed 1 base from V and 4 bases from J, with 8 bases in between. Germline lookup yields CDR1 MGHRA and CDR2 YSYEKL. The CDR3 totals 15 residues.

The chain carries TRBV6-6 and TRBJ1-5, with a possible D match to TRBD1 (6 bases). Germline V gene lookup returns CDR1 MNHNY and CDR2 SVGAGI (reference sequence). Trimming cost V 5 bases and J 4 bases, with 15 bases left between them. The CDR3 is 15 amino acids. The CDR3 nucleotides read TGTGCCAGCAGTCACCCGGGACATATTAATCAGCCCCAGCATTTT. The encoded protein is CASSHPGHINQPQHF.

The chain carries TRBV2 and TRBJ2-2; 9 bases are a match to TRBD1. The V gene end was trimmed by 6 bases and the J gene end by 1 base; junction bases not matched to a gene: 3. This CDR3 is 15 amino acids long. Germline V gives CDR1 SNHLY, CDR2 FYNNEI. The CDR3 region is CASSTGGQNTGELFF. CDR3 bases: TGTGCCAGCAGCACAGGGGGCCAGAACACCGGGGAGCTGTTTTTT.

CDR3 in amino acids: CASSLSQGRNTEAFF. DNA of the CDR3: TGCGCCAGCAGCTTGTCACAGGGGCGTAACACTGAAGCTTTCTTT. The V call is TRBV5-1, the J call TRBJ1-1, with 7 bases that match TRBD1. J was trimmed by 2 bases and V by 1 base; bases with no gene match: 5. Germline V CDR1 and CDR2: SGHRS, YFSETQ. The length of the CDR3 is 15 residues.

V gene TRBV2 combines with J gene TRBJ2-7; 7 bases line up with TRBD2. The CDR3 contains 14 residues. The V segment lost 7 bases and the J segment 0 bases; nucleotides outside the gene matches: 6. Germline values: CDR1 SNHLY, CDR2 FYNNEI. Here the CDR3 DNA reads TGTGCCAGCAATCACCGGGACTACTCCTACGAGCAGTACTTC. This sequence encodes CASNHRDYSYEQYF.

The chain employs TRBV7-3 and TRBJ2-1; TRBD2 aligns across 12 bases. The length of the CDR3 is 20 residues. Germline trimming cut 1 base from V and 6 bases from J; bases unmatched to any gene: 16. Per germline, CDR1 SGHTA and CDR2 FQGTGA. The CDR3 spells CASSLKYASGRGSTGNEQFF. The CDR3 DNA follows: TGTGCCAGCAGCTTAAAATATGCTAGCGGGAGGGGGTCTACTGGCAATGAGCAGTTCTTC.

This clone was counted only a few times. The CDR3 spells CASSPRGYTGELFF. Written as DNA, the CDR3 is TGTGCCAGCAGCCCACGAGGGTACACCGGGGAGCTGTTTTTT. The gene calls are TRBV11-3 and TRBJ2-2, with D perhaps matching TRBD2 (5 bases). CDR1 and CDR2 (germline): SGHNT, YENEEA. With 5 bases removed from V and 3 bases from J, the gap between germline ends came to 10 bases. The CDR3 has 14 amino acids.

The chain couples TRBV11-2 to TRBJ2-7, with D unresolved. Deletions cut 1 base from V and 7 bases from J, with 11 bases between. The CDR3 loop spans 13 amino acids. CDR1 and CDR2 from the germline V gene are SGHAT and FQNNGV. The CDR3: CASSLVSRWEQYV. For the CDR3, the DNA is TGTGCCAGCAGCTTAGTGTCGAGGTGGGAGCAGTACGTC.

This clone occurred once. The V gene is TRBV27, the J gene TRBJ2-7, with 9 bases lining up with TRBD2. The CDR3 is 15 amino acids. Germline V gene data show CDR1 as MNHEY and CDR2 as SMNVEV (reference sequence). The V gene end was trimmed by 6 bases and the J gene end by 2 bases; junction bases not matched to a gene: 8. The CDR3 DNA sequence: TGTGCCAGCAGCCTAACGGGACTAGCTACCTACGAGCAGTACTTC. This encodes CASSLTGLATYEQYF.

The chain combines TRBV6-6 with TRBJ1-1; 8 bases fit TRBD1. CDR1 and CDR2 (germline): MNHNY, SVGAGI (reference sequence). V trimming: 7 bases; J trimming: 2 bases; junction bases outside the gene matches: 6. The CDR3 totals 14 residues. The CDR3 is CASITGGENTEAFF. The CDR3 region has the DNA TGTGCCAGCATTACAGGGGGGGAAAACACTGAAGCTTTCTTT.

The chain has TRBV6-1 and TRBJ1-2; a weak D match, TRBD1 (6 bases). Germline V gene lookup returns CDR1 MNHNS and CDR2 SASEGT. The germline V and J ends were trimmed by 4 bases and 0 bases, with 9 bases remaining between them. The CDR3 has 14 residues. As DNA, the CDR3 is TGTGCCAGCAGTGGCCAGGGGCCTAACTATGGCTACACCTTC. Its translation is CASSGQGPNYGYTF.

In this sample, this clone turned up once. This chain links TRBV7-2 with TRBJ2-7, with TRBD1 matching over 8 bases. Trimming took 4 bases from V and 4 from J; bases not matched to a gene: 6. The CDR3 covers 14 residues. Looked up from germline, CDR1 is SGHTA and CDR2 is FQGNSA. This CDR3 is CASSSYQGAYEQYF. CDR3 bases: TGTGCCAGCAGCTCCTACCAGGGGGCGTACGAGCAGTACTTC.

V is TRBV9 and J is TRBJ2-1; 8 nucleotides align to TRBD2. Unmatched junction bases numbered 10, after V lost 3 bases and J lost 14 bases. The CDR3 has 13 amino acids. The germline V gene encodes CDR1 SGDLS and CDR2 YYNGEE. CDR3 in amino acids: CASSAALAGREFF. The DNA of the CDR3 is TGTGCCAGCAGCGCCGCTTTAGCGGGAAGGGAGTTCTTC.